The 2 T cell receptor beta chains below were found in one sample sequenced in a study of OX40 agonist ivuxolimab in advanced cancers. Data came from immunoSEQ multiplex PCR; TCRdb stores just in-frame clones and leaves some out. The sample shows tens of thousands of clones, roughly 80% of them seen only once. Material: CD4+ or CD8+ T cells sorted from blood, obtained in a trial of the OX40 agonist ivuxolimab. The receptors here all came from an adult with an advanced solid tumor such as melanoma, head and neck, liver or kidney cancer.

The rearrangement joins TRBV6-1 to TRBJ2-3; D is tentatively TRBD1 or TRBD2 (5 bases each). The CDR3 sequence is 15 residues long. CDR1 is MNHNS, CDR2 SASEGT, per germline. V shed 2 bases and J shed 7 bases, with 16 bases lying between them. CDR3 nucleotide sequence: TGTGCCAGCAGTGAATTTGGGGGAGTGGCCAATACGCAGTATTTT. Encoded protein: CASSEFGGVANTQYF.

The chain combines TRBV4-2 with TRBJ1-2, with D possibly matching TRBD1 (5 bases). This CDR3 spans 16 amino acids. The V end lost 4 bases, the J end lost 5 bases, and 20 bases lay between the germline ends. Per the germline V gene, CDR1 is LGHNA and CDR2 is YNFKEQ. In DNA form, the CDR3 reads TGTGCCAGCAGCCCCGACCCGACAGACACGGGGTATGGCTACACCTTC. This translates into CASSPDPTDTGYGYTF.